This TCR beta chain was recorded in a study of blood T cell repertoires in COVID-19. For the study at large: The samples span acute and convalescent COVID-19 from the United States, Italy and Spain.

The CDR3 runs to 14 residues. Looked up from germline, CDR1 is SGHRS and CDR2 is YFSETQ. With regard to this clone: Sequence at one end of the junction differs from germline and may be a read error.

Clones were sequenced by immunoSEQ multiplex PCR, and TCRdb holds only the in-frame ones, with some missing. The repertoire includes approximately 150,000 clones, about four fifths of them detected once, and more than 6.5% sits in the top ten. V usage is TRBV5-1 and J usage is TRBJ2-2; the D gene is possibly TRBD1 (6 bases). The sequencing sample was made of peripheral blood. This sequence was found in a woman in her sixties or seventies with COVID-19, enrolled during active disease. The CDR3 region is CASTLGQNTGELFF. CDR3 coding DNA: TGCGCCAGCACCTTGGGACAGAACACCGGGGAGCTGTTTTTT.